The rows below give T cell receptor beta chains drawn from one sample of a study of T cell responses to AZD1222 COVID-19 vaccine. Profiled with immunoSEQ multiplex PCR; TCRdb holds only in-frame clones, not every one. The sample lists 150,000 to 200,000 clones; around 90% were seen once. The sequencing here drew on peripheral blood, taken on day 0 of AZD1222 vaccination. These receptor sequences come from an adult in good health. Each CDR3 is given with its conserved first and last residue. A D gene is named only where the DNA matches it firmly.

>TRBV4-1|.
CASSPGVGNQGNGYTF
>TRBV30|.
CAWSRGREPNYGYTF
>TRBV7-2|TRBD1
CASSQGGFQPQHF
>TRBV6-5|TRBD2
CASSVAGASYNEQFF
>TRBV27|TRBD1
CASSPLTRDSSITEAFF
>TRBV30|.
CAWSGYEQFF
>TRBV19|TRBD1
CASSMPPDRLDYGYTF
>TRBV7-2|TRBD1
CASSPYLSSGQGLGYTF
>TRBV6-1|.
CASSEFGRSYEQYF
>TRBV28|.
CASSFQGGYEQYF
>TRBV5-5|TRBD1
CASSLAKGGQAFF
>TRBV27|.
CASSPDGGYGYTF
>TRBV7-2|.
CASSGPGEGEQYF
>TRBV28|TRBD1
CASSGSGGKEPQHF
>TRBV5-5|TRBD2
CASSLKLAGVLLPYEQYF
>TRBV30|.
CAWREGRGGNTQYF
>TRBV2|.
CASSEGWGYGYTF
>TRBV10-1|TRBD2
CASSSPGGQETQYF
>TRBV5-1|.
CASSSGDGRGTEAFF
>TRBV28|.
CASRPPTTGELFF
>TRBV9|TRBD1
CASCIKDRVTYNSPLHF
>TRBV18|.
CASSPAAQNTEAFF
>TRBV18|.
CASSTATSTDTQYF
>TRBV5-4|.
CASTGASFGNEQFF
>TRBV6-5|.
CASTPSVNTEAFF
>TRBV7-2|.
CASSPRRDTYEQYF
>TRBV5-8|TRBD1
CASSLRGGIGQPQHF
>TRBV5-1|TRBD1
CASSLAPTGGPAEAFF
>TRBV24-1|.
CATGVDNYNEQFF
>TRBV30|.
CARSGGGNSPLHF
>TRBV27|.
CASSLLRGDSPLHF
>TRBV29-1|.
CSVAGVGETQYF
>TRBV7-8|.
CASSLGGSTYNEQFF
>TRBV10-3|.
CAISESGPNYGYTF
>TRBV10-1|.
CASSEARAGDSFNYGYTF
>TRBV5-1|.
CASSLLGRLNTEAFF
>TRBV19|.
CASSITRTRYGYTF
>TRBV9|.
CASSALATATFYGYTF
>TRBV28|.
CASSLDTGKYGYGYTF
>TRBV2|.
CASRTGGSEQYF
>TRBV28|.
CASSLTSGGPSYEQYF
>TRBV6-5|.
CASSYPGGEETQYF
>TRBV7-9|.
CASSSDSSYEQYF
>TRBV7-7|.
CASSLGPFGNNEQFF
>TRBV7-9|TRBD1
CASSARQGANTEAFF
>TRBV13|.
CASSPTPSLSGNTIYF
>TRBV27|.
CASSPGQGWTYEQYF
>TRBV6-5|TRBD2
CASFGLAANTGELFF
>TRBV6-2/TRBV6-3|.
CASSYSRTGANVLTF